This TCR beta chain came from a study of blood T cell repertoires in COVID-19. Study summary: Samples came from the United States, Italy and Spain, spanning acute and convalescent COVID-19. The analysed material was cDNA or gDNA that came from T cells, B-cell-depleted T cells, or PBMCs.

V was clipped by 10 bases and J by 4 bases; unmatched bases: 12. There are 15 residues in the CDR3. Germline values: CDR1 MNHEY, CDR2 SVGAGI. Seattle researchers signed up patients amid active infection and tracked them longitudinally. Original methodology: Amplification of reference gene primers provided the estimated nucleated cell counts. The assay was immunoSEQ multiplex PCR, and TCRdb's table has in-frame clones only and misses some. V and J calls and clone size are given by that table; D and trimming were obtained from the DNA. The sample has around 170,000 clones; 80% to 85% are singletons. The sample consisted of peripheral blood. The genes are TRBV6-5 and TRBJ1-5, with TRBD1 matching 8 bases. This TCR was recovered from a woman in her 70s with COVID-19, enrolled during active disease. In DNA form, the CDR3 reads TGTGCCACCAGCCCCGGACAGGGCAGTAATCAGCCCCAGCATTTT. It codes for CATSPGQGSNQPQHF.